A selection of T cell receptor beta chains follows, all from one sample in a study of early T cells in non-severe SARS-CoV-2 infection. In TCRdb, the 5' RACE reads were re-called with MiXCR into one record per CDR3 protein. The sample yields more than 50,000 distinct CDR3 sequences, less than 15% seen once. Sample: whole blood, taken at baseline. These TCRs come from an adult who was a healthcare worker with PCR-confirmed SARS-CoV-2 infection or an uninfected control (not recorded which). Both conserved end residues are part of each CDR3. The D gene is left open where the match is weak. Size tells how often a clone was seen (once, few, many) or the class of an expanded clone, and some rows leave it out.

V,length,D,size,J,CDR3,DNA
TRBV7-6,14,NA,NA,TRBJ1-3,CASSLRGIGNTIYF,TGTGCCAGCAGCTTAAGAGGAATTGGAAACACCATATATTTT
TRBV5-4,14,NA,many,TRBJ2-3,CASSLVSLTDTQYF,TGTGCCAGCAGCTTGGTCAGCCTCACAGATACGCAGTATTTT
TRBV2,12,NA,once,TRBJ2-2,CASRQHTGELFF,TGTGCCAGCAGGCAACACACCGGGGAGCTGTTTTTT
TRBV29-1,12,NA,few,TRBJ1-2,CSAQWVNYGYTF,TGCAGCGCCCAGTGGGTAAACTATGGCTACACCTTC
TRBV7-9,11,NA,many,TRBJ1-4,CASSANEKLFF,TGTGCCAGCAGCGCGAATGAAAAACTGTTTTTT
TRBV6-1,13,NA,NA,TRBJ2-1,CASSEGRYNEQFF,TGTGCCAGCAGTGAAGGACGCTACAATGAGCAGTTCTTC
TRBV7-9,14,NA,few,TRBJ1-2,CASSKGTVAYGYTF,TGTGCCAGCAGCAAGGGGACCGTGGCCTATGGCTACACCTTC
TRBV6-6,15,TRBD1,many,TRBJ1-2,CASSHRQGKDYGYTF,TGTGCCAGCAGTCACAGACAGGGGAAGGACTATGGCTACACCTTC
TRBV11-2,15,TRBD1,NA,TRBJ2-5,CASSSSGTAQETQYF,TGTGCCAGCAGCTCATCCGGGACAGCACAAGAGACCCAGTACTTC
TRBV12-3/TRBV12-4,13,NA,many,TRBJ1-1,CASSGRVNTEAFF,TGTGCCAGCAGTGGACGAGTGAACACTGAAGCTTTCTTT
TRBV6-1,12,NA,NA,TRBJ2-1,CASRTFPNEQFF,TGTGCCAGCAGGACTTTCCCGAATGAGCAGTTCTTC
TRBV10-2,13,NA,few,TRBJ1-5,CASRDSYNQPQHF,TGCGCCAGCAGGGACAGTTACAATCAGCCCCAGCATTTT
TRBV12-3/TRBV12-4,16,NA,NA,TRBJ1-6,CASSLQAGSYNSPLHF,TGTGCCAGCAGCCTGCAGGCTGGCTCCTATAATTCACCCCTCCACTTT
TRBV27,15,TRBD2,few,TRBJ2-7,CASSFGGEAIYEQYF,TGTGCCAGCAGTTTCGGGGGGGAGGCTATCTACGAGCAGTACTTC
TRBV12-3/TRBV12-4,15,NA,few,TRBJ1-6,CASSLGDNYNSPLHF,TGTGCCAGCAGTTTAGGGGACAATTATAATTCACCCCTCCACTTT
TRBV12-3/TRBV12-4,15,TRBD1,many,TRBJ2-7,CASSLAGQVSYEQYF,TGTGCCAGCAGTTTAGCTGGACAGGTCTCCTACGAGCAGTACTTC
TRBV13,17,TRBD2,few,TRBJ2-5,CASSLGLAGGPKETQYF,TGTGCCAGCAGCTTGGGACTAGCGGGGGGGCCGAAAGAGACCCAGTACTTC
TRBV7-9,14,NA,NA,TRBJ1-1,CASSANRMNTEAFF,TGTGCCAGCAGCGCGAACCGCATGAACACTGAAGCTTTCTTT
TRBV3-1,15,NA,few,TRBJ2-1,CASSPGLTGADEQFF,TGTGCCAGCAGCCCGGGCCTTACGGGGGCGGATGAGCAGTTCTTC
TRBV2,17,TRBD1,NA,TRBJ1-5,CASTSGQAGWGNQPQHF,TGTGCCAGCACCTCCGGACAGGCCGGGTGGGGCAATCAGCCCCAGCATTTT
TRBV4-3,15,NA,NA,TRBJ1-5,CASSQGRHSNQPQHF,TGCGCCAGCAGCCAAGGGAGGCATAGCAATCAGCCCCAGCATTTT
TRBV7-8,16,TRBD1,many,TRBJ1-5,CASSLQAFDRAQPQHF,TGTGCCAGCAGCTTACAAGCTTTCGACAGGGCTCAGCCCCAGCATTTT
TRBV7-9,14,NA,NA,TRBJ1-2,CASRAGARWNGYTF,TGTGCCAGCAGAGCGGGGGCGCGGTGGAATGGCTACACCTTC
TRBV6-5,17,NA,NA,TRBJ1-6,CASSYEDPSSYNSPLHF,TGTGCCAGCAGTTACGAGGACCCCAGCTCCTATAATTCACCCCTCCACTTT
TRBV7-2,17,TRBD2,few,TRBJ2-6,CASSLEGTTSGANVLTF,TGTGCCAGCAGCTTAGAGGGGACTACCTCTGGGGCCAACGTCCTGACTTTC
TRBV19,16,TRBD1,NA,TRBJ2-6,CASKKGDSSGANVLTF,TGTGCCAGTAAGAAGGGGGACAGCTCTGGGGCCAACGTCCTGACTTTC
TRBV6-2/TRBV6-3,12,NA,few,TRBJ2-1,CASSFLYNEQFF,TGTGCCAGCAGTTTTCTATACAATGAGCAGTTCTTC
TRBV6-1,15,NA,many,TRBJ2-2,CASSVRGGWTGELFF,TGTGCCAGCAGTGTAAGGGGAGGTTGGACCGGGGAGCTGTTTTTT
TRBV4-2,17,NA,few,TRBJ1-1,CASSQPLGIAMNTEAFF,TGTGCCAGCAGCCAACCACTCGGAATAGCGATGAACACTGAAGCTTTCTTT
TRBV7-2,17,TRBD2,NA,TRBJ2-2,CASSSRAASGRGGELFF,TGTGCCAGCAGCTCCCGCGCCGCTAGCGGGAGAGGCGGGGAGCTGTTTTTT
TRBV7-8,14,TRBD1,few,TRBJ2-5,CASSLGQGQETQYF,TGTGCCAGCAGCTTAGGACAGGGACAAGAGACCCAGTACTTC
TRBV12-3/TRBV12-4,14,NA,few,TRBJ1-2,CASSLMSGGKGYTF,TGTGCCAGCAGTTTGATGTCGGGAGGGAAAGGCTACACCTTC
TRBV5-1,15,NA,medium-sized,TRBJ1-5,CASSLGWGSNQPQHF,TGCGCCAGCAGCTTGGGATGGGGGTCAAATCAGCCCCAGCATTTT
TRBV5-1,13,TRBD1,NA,TRBJ2-5,CASSLQGEETQYF,TGCGCCAGCAGCTTACAGGGGGAAGAGACCCAGTACTTC
TRBV20-1,15,TRBD2,many,TRBJ2-1,CSAFIGTRASNEQFF,TGCAGTGCGTTCATCGGGACTAGGGCCTCCAATGAGCAGTTCTTC
TRBV12-3/TRBV12-4,14,TRBD1,few,TRBJ1-5,CASSLAGTVQPQHF,TGTGCCAGCAGTTTGGCCGGGACAGTACAGCCCCAGCATTTT
TRBV4-2,16,NA,many,TRBJ2-5,CASSQDSSLKGETQYF,TGTGCCAGCAGCCAAGATTCGAGCCTAAAGGGAGAGACCCAGTACTTC
TRBV20-1,15,NA,NA,TRBJ2-7,CSARAFGAATYEQYF,TGCAGTGCTAGAGCGTTCGGGGCGGCAACCTACGAGCAGTACTTC
TRBV7-9,16,NA,few,TRBJ2-1,CASSLLRPQASNEQFF,TGTGCCAGCAGCTTACTAAGGCCCCAAGCTAGCAATGAGCAGTTCTTC
TRBV5-4,14,NA,NA,TRBJ2-5,CASSPTDFQETQYF,TGTGCCAGCAGCCCGACAGATTTCCAAGAGACCCAGTACTTC
TRBV7-3,18,TRBD1,few,TRBJ2-6,CASSLTTGQLLGANVLTF,TGTGCCAGCAGCTTAACGACAGGGCAGCTCTTAGGGGCCAACGTCCTGACTTTC
TRBV2,14,TRBD2,many,TRBJ2-1,CASIASGAYNEQFF,TGTGCCAGCATTGCTAGCGGGGCTTACAATGAGCAGTTCTTC
TRBV5-4,15,NA,NA,TRBJ2-3,CASSLEAGERDTQYF,TGTGCCAGCAGCTTGGAAGCGGGTGAGAGAGATACGCAGTATTTT
TRBV11-2,14,TRBD1,many,TRBJ2-5,CASSSTGGQETQYF,TGTGCCAGCAGCTCCACAGGGGGTCAAGAGACCCAGTACTTC
TRBV20-1,14,TRBD2,many,TRBJ2-7,CSAQGLAGPYEQYF,TGCAGTGCCCAGGGACTAGCGGGACCCTACGAGCAGTACTTC
TRBV11-3,15,NA,few,TRBJ2-2,CASSTQGRDTGELFF,TGTGCCAGCAGCACCCAGGGGAGGGACACCGGGGAGCTGTTTTTT
TRBV4-1,16,NA,few,TRBJ2-1,CASSQVGSLSGNEQFF,TGCGCCAGCAGCCAAGTCGGGAGCCTCTCCGGCAATGAGCAGTTCTTC
TRBV20-1,16,TRBD2,NA,TRBJ2-1,CSARDPSSGNFNEQFF,TGCAGTGCTAGAGATCCATCCAGCGGGAATTTCAATGAGCAGTTCTTC
TRBV28,13,TRBD2,few,TRBJ2-5,CASSRLAIETQYF,TGTGCCAGCAGTCGACTAGCGATTGAGACCCAGTACTTC
TRBV5-1,16,NA,few,TRBJ1-2,CASSAGASPSQDGYTF,TGCGCCAGCAGCGCCGGAGCCTCCCCATCGCAGGATGGCTACACCTTC
TRBV12-3/TRBV12-4,15,NA,many,TRBJ2-7,CASSADPAGSYEQYF,TGTGCCAGCAGTGCTGACCCTGCCGGGAGCTACGAGCAGTACTTC
TRBV29-1,11,NA,few,TRBJ2-7,CSVEDGREQYF,TGCAGCGTTGAGGACGGACGCGAGCAGTACTTC
TRBV19,14,TRBD2,many,TRBJ2-1,CASSWLAGIHEQFF,TGTGCCAGTAGTTGGCTAGCGGGAATTCATGAGCAGTTCTTC
TRBV4-2,15,TRBD1,few,TRBJ1-4,CASSQVGTGTEKLFF,TGTGCCAGCAGCCAAGTGGGGACAGGGACTGAAAAACTGTTTTTT
TRBV30,13,NA,many,TRBJ2-5,CAWARRVRESQYF,TGTGCCTGGGCGAGGAGGGTCAGAGAAAGCCAGTACTTC
TRBV9,16,NA,few,TRBJ1-1,CASSVGAGVTNTEAFF,TGTGCCAGCAGCGTAGGGGCAGGGGTAACGAACACTGAAGCTTTCTTT
TRBV20-1,15,TRBD1,few,TRBJ1-4,CSAPDLGTGGEKLFF,TGCAGTGCCCCCGATCTCGGGACAGGGGGCGAAAAACTGTTTTTT
TRBV4-1,17,NA,few,TRBJ2-3,CASSLSGYSSSTDTQYF,TGCGCCAGCAGCCTCAGCGGCTATTCCTCTAGCACAGATACGCAGTATTTT
TRBV4-3,15,TRBD1,NA,TRBJ1-2,CASSQVTGRMDGYTF,TGCGCCAGCAGCCAAGTGACAGGGAGGATGGATGGCTACACCTTC
TRBV27,13,NA,NA,TRBJ2-7,CASKTGGWGEQYF,TGTGCCAGCAAAACTGGAGGATGGGGCGAGCAGTACTTC